Detailed here is one T cell receptor (beta chain). The antigen is unknown. Assay: immunoSEQ multiplex PCR; the TCRdb copy retains only in-frame clones and omits some. The sample records 30,000 or so clones, around 88% being singletons. These data originate in a study of memory B cells and T cells in multiple sclerosis. Separate sequencing covered autoproliferating (CFSE-dim) and non-proliferating (CFSE-high) T cells from stimulus-free culture. Roughly 5.2x10^7 CFSE-labeled PBMCs were cultured less than eight days unstimulated, then replicate wells were pooled. V lost 6 bases to trimming and J lost 0 bases; unmatched junction nucleotides: 3. The CDR3 totals 15 residues. The germline gives CDR1 MNHEY, CDR2 SMNVEV (reference sequence).

This chain links TRBV27 with TRBJ1-4; TRBD1 matches 8 bases. Material: PBMCs from blood kept in culture. The receptor comes from a human donor with multiple sclerosis. The CDR3 sequence: CASSPGQATNEKLFF. CDR3 coding DNA: TGTGCCAGCAGCCCGGGACAGGCAACTAATGAAAAACTGTTTTTT.